These 32 T cell receptor beta chains were sequenced from one sample in a study of T-cell memory formation after mild COVID-19. TCRdb re-derived calls from the 5' RACE reads in MiXCR, one entry per CDR3 protein. Among under 550,000 distinct CDR3 sequences listed, more than 15% were seen once. Sequencing used PBMCs or a T cell subset sorted from them (not recorded which). All receptors derive from a man between 18 and 35 years old who had mild COVID-19 (a few samples of this study predate the infection). Cell type and time point are not known.

This clonotype was seen many times. The CDR3 DNA sequence: TGCGCCAGCAGCCAGACAGGGGTGGCCGGGGAGCTGTTTTTT. This sequence encodes CASSQTGVAGELFF. The rearrangement uses TRBV5-1 and TRBJ2-2, with 8 bases that match TRBD1. The V and J ends lost 4 bases and 6 bases, in that order; junction bases with no gene match: 5. This CDR3 spans 14 amino acids. Germline V lookup: CDR1 SGHRS, CDR2 YFSETQ.

This chain joins TRBV11-2 and TRBJ1-2; 7 bases map to TRBD1. This CDR3 region has 13 residues. The germline gives CDR1 SGHAT, CDR2 FQNNGV. With V trimmed by 5 bases and J by 5 bases, 5 bases remained unmatched. The chain's CDR3 is CASSESTGYGYTF. CDR3 nucleotides: TGTGCCAGCAGCGAATCGACAGGGTATGGCTACACCTTC.

This clonotype was found once. The CDR3 DNA follows: TGCAGCGTCCAACAGGGGGGGTATGGCTACACCTTC. Protein sequence: CSVQQGGYGYTF. The chain joins TRBV29-1 to TRBJ1-2; 8 bases match TRBD1. Germline-derived CDR1 and CDR2 are SQVTM and ANQGSEA. The CDR3 runs to 12 residues. J was trimmed by 5 bases and V by 6 bases; bases with no gene match: 5.

The CDR3 bases are TGTGCCAGCAGCGTCGCCACGCAGATACAAGAGACCCAGTACTTC. Protein product: CASSVATQIQETQYF. The V gene is TRBV9, the J gene TRBJ2-5; no clear D. There are 15 residues in the CDR3. Germline values: CDR1 SGDLS, CDR2 YYNGEE. V was shortened by 2 bases and J by 2 bases, with 13 bases between the two germline ends. Full variable domain (missing parts from reference TRBV9 and TRBJ2-5): DSGVTQTPKHLITATGQRVTLRCSPRSGDLSVYWYQQSLDQGLQFLIQYYNGEERAKGNILERFSAQQFPDLHSELNLSSLELGDSALYFCASSVATQIQETQYFGPGTRLLVL.

This clonotype was observed a few times. The chain links TRBV6-5 to TRBJ2-1; 11 positions match TRBD1. CDR1 and CDR2 (germline): MNHEY, SVGAGI. J was trimmed by 7 bases and V by 6 bases; bases with no gene match: 5. CDR3 length: 14 amino acids. The CDR3 spells CASRGQGAGNEQFF. CDR3 DNA: TGTGCCAGCAGAGGACAGGGGGCAGGTAATGAGCAGTTCTTC.

This clonotype was seen a handful of times. The J gene is TRBJ1-5, the V gene TRBV4-1, with 7 bases lining up with TRBD1. Germline V gene sequence: CDR1 MGHRA, CDR2 YSYEKL. Trimming cost V 4 bases and J 6 bases; bases outside gene matches: 9. This CDR3 contains 15 residues. The CDR3 sequence is CASSRIGQEGQPQHF. CDR3 DNA: TGCGCCAGCAGCCGGATCGGACAGGAAGGTCAGCCCCAGCATTTT.

This chain connects TRBV28 to TRBJ2-7; possible D gene TRBD1, 5 bases. In germline, CDR1 is MDHEN, CDR2 SYDVKM. This CDR3 is 13 amino acids long. V was shortened by 3 bases and J by 9 bases, with 15 bases between the two germline ends. The CDR3, as DNA: TGTGCCAGCAGTTTGAGGACATACACTGGGCAGTACGTC. As protein: CASSLRTYTGQYV.

This rearrangement joins TRBV6-5 to TRBJ1-2; D gene uncertain. Germline values: CDR1 MNHEY, CDR2 SVGAGI. The CDR3 runs 14 residues. V lost 0 bases and J 2 bases, leaving 7 bases between the germline ends. CDR3 DNA sequence: TGTGCCAGCAGTTACTCGAGCGGAAACTATGGCTACACCTTC. Its translation is CASSYSSGNYGYTF.

V and J are TRBV28 and TRBJ2-3; 13 positions agree with TRBD2. The CDR3 length is 16 residues. Germline CDR1 and CDR2: MDHEN and SYDVKM. V gave up 6 bases and J gave up 2 bases; unmatched junction bases: 5. The CDR3 nucleotides are TGTGCCAGCAGCGGACTAGCGGGGGCCTACACAGATACGCAGTATTTT. Encoded protein: CASSGLAGAYTDTQYF.

This clonotype was picked up a small number of times. The chain combines TRBV12-3 or TRBV12-4 with TRBJ1-1; TRBD1 matches at 7 bases. The V and J ends lost 5 bases and 10 bases, in that order; junction bases with no gene match: 7. The CDR3 sequence is 12 residues long. The CDR3 region is CASSHDRVTAFF. The DNA for the CDR3 is TGTGCCAGCAGTCATGACAGGGTGACAGCTTTCTTT.

The genes are TRBV12-3 or TRBV12-4 and TRBJ2-1; D unresolved. The CDR3 totals 14 residues. Trimming took off 2 bases at V and 6 bases at J, with 11 bases between the two ends. The CDR3 DNA sequence: TGTGCCAGCAGTTTACGGAGTAGGGCCAATGAGCAGTTCTTC. It translates to CASSLRSRANEQFF.

This clonotype was found a few times. The chain carries TRBV4-1 and TRBJ1-2; TRBD1 might be the D (5 bases). CDR1 MGHRA and CDR2 YSYEKL come from the germline V gene. The CDR3 spans 18 residues. With 2 bases removed from V and 3 bases from J, the gap between germline ends came to 22 bases. The CDR3 sequence: CASSQNKIRGVRDYGYTF. The CDR3 bases are TGCGCCAGCAGCCAAAACAAAATCCGGGGGGTTCGGGACTATGGCTACACCTTC.

The chain combines TRBV6-1 with TRBJ2-7; perhaps D is TRBD1 or TRBD2 (5 bases each). This CDR3 is 15 amino acids long. The V end was cut by 2 bases, the J end by 3 bases, with 14 bases between. From germline, CDR1 is MNHNS and CDR2 SASEGT. CDR3 in amino acids: CASSEIVGTGYEQYF. As DNA, the CDR3 is TGTGCCAGCAGTGAAATTGTGGGGACCGGCTACGAGCAGTACTTC.

This clonotype was counted a few times. V is TRBV9 and J is TRBJ1-1, with 7 bases that match TRBD1. Trimming cost V 2 bases and J 11 bases; bases outside gene matches: 9. CDR1 SGDLS and CDR2 YYNGEE come from the germline V gene. This CDR3 has 13 amino acids. DNA for the CDR3: TGTGCCAGCAGCGTGGGAGGGGGCAAGGGGGCTTTCTTT. Protein: CASSVGGGKGAFF.

This clonotype has just a few counts. The chain is built from TRBV20-1 and TRBJ2-1; D possibly corresponds to TRBD2 (6 bases). This CDR3 is built from 14 residues. Germline V gives CDR1 DFQATT, CDR2 SNEGSKA (reference sequence). Trimming removed 6 bases at V and 3 bases at J, with 15 bases between. CDR3 region: CSATRDFLYNEQFF. CDR3 nucleotide sequence: TGCAGTGCAACTCGGGACTTCCTCTACAATGAGCAGTTCTTC.

This clonotype was counted a few times. The chain carries TRBV7-2 and TRBJ2-5, with D perhaps matching TRBD1 (6 bases). Deletions cut 1 base from V and 5 bases from J, with 14 bases between. This CDR3 is 15 amino acids long. Germline V gene lookup returns CDR1 SGHTA and CDR2 FQGNSA. The CDR3 nucleotides read TGTGCCAGCAGCTTAGTGGTAGGGGGAAGTGAGACCCAGTACTTC. As protein: CASSLVVGGSETQYF. Full variable domain (missing parts from reference TRBV7-2 and TRBJ2-5): GAGVSQSPSNKVTEKGKDVELRCDPISGHTALYWYRQSLGQGLEFLIYFQGNSAPDKSGLPSDRFSAERTGGSVSTLTIQRTQQEDSAVYLCASSLVVGGSETQYFGPGTRLLVL.

The V and J genes are TRBV19 and TRBJ1-5, with D tentatively TRBD1 (5 bases). CDR1 is LNHDA and CDR2 is SQIVND in the germline V gene (reference sequence). The CDR3 length is 12 residues. Trimming left V 6 bases short and J 15 bases short, with 18 bases between. For the CDR3, the DNA is TGTGCCAGTAGCCCCGGGACTCTTACGCTGCATTTT. This encodes CASSPGTLTLHF.

In its sample, this clonotype was seen a few times. The chain joins TRBV7-3 to TRBJ1-1; possibly TRBD1 for D (6 bases). Germline V lookup: CDR1 SGHTA, CDR2 FQGTGA. This CDR3 contains 15 residues. V was shortened by 5 bases and J by 7 bases, with 20 bases between the two germline ends. The CDR3 nucleotides are TGTGCCAGCAGCCCAGTAGGGGGGGAAGGTCGTGAAGCTTTCTTT. The encoded protein is CASSPVGGEGREAFF.

The genes are TRBV12-3 or TRBV12-4 and TRBJ2-2; D uncertain. V was trimmed by 3 bases and J by 1 base, leaving 9 bases between them. CDR3 length: 15 amino acids. This CDR3 reads CASSFIGKNTGELFF. The CDR3 DNA reads as TGTGCCAGCAGTTTTATAGGCAAGAACACCGGGGAGCTGTTTTTT.

This clonotype was recorded many times. The chain links TRBV5-1 to TRBJ2-1; D may be TRBD2 (7 bases). Germline assignment: CDR1 SGHRS and CDR2 YFSETQ. This CDR3 is built from 14 residues. Trimming removed 2 bases at V and 9 bases at J, with 15 bases between. This CDR3 reads CASSLQGGGLEQFF. CDR3 nucleotide sequence: TGCGCCAGCAGCTTACAGGGAGGGGGTCTTGAGCAGTTCTTC.

V and J are TRBV12-5 and TRBJ2-5, with 10 positions matching TRBD2. This CDR3 is built from 14 residues. Trimming took 8 bases from V and 2 from J; bases not matched to a gene: 5. Germline CDR1 reads LGHNT; CDR2 reads FRNRAP. CDR3 DNA: TGTGCTAGTCGGGCTAGCGGGGGTCAAGAGACCCAGTACTTC. Protein product: CASRASGGQETQYF.

V usage is TRBV20-1 and J usage is TRBJ2-4; no firm D call. The CDR3 runs 13 residues. Looked up from germline, CDR1 is DFQATT and CDR2 is SNEGSKA (reference sequence). V gave up 6 bases and J gave up 1 base, with 10 bases separating them. CDR3 DNA sequence: TGCAGTGCCCAAGGGTGGGCCAAAAACATTCAGTACTTC. Translating it yields CSAQGWAKNIQYF.

This clonotype was counted a few times. V usage is TRBV4-3 and J usage is TRBJ2-1; TRBD2 aligns across 7 bases. With 3 bases clipped from V and 0 bases from J, the junction kept 14 bases outside the gene matches. CDR1 LGHNA and CDR2 YSLEER come from the germline V gene. The CDR3 has 19 amino acids. CDR3 sequence reads: CASSQRLASRSGSYNEQFF. The DNA for the CDR3 is TGCGCCAGCAGCCAGAGACTAGCCTCGAGGTCTGGCTCCTACAATGAGCAGTTCTTC.

This clonotype was detected only a few times. This chain uses TRBV12-3 or TRBV12-4 with TRBJ1-6; 7 nucleotides agree with TRBD1. Germline trimming cut 7 bases from V and 10 bases from J; bases unmatched to any gene: 10. This CDR3 region has 14 residues. The CDR3 here is CASTLQGNDSPLHF. The CDR3 DNA is TGTGCCAGCACCTTACAGGGGAACGACTCACCCCTCCACTTT.

The CDR3 DNA sequence: TGCGCCAGCAGCCATCCCGGGACTAGCACCGGGGAGCTGTTTTTT. It is translated as CASSHPGTSTGELFF. The chain has TRBV4-1 and TRBJ2-2, with 8 bases fitting TRBD2. From germline, CDR1 is MGHRA and CDR2 YSYEKL. After removal of 3 bases from V and 4 bases from J, the junction contained 4 bases not matched to a gene. This CDR3 region has 15 residues.

This clonotype was seen only once. The chain combines TRBV7-2 with TRBJ2-3; D gene ambiguous. The germline V gene has CDR1 SGHTA and CDR2 FQGNSA. This CDR3 comprises 14 residues. V was trimmed by 5 bases and J by 4 bases, leaving 13 bases between them. In DNA form, the CDR3 reads TGTGCCAGCAGCCGTGACGTGGTGGCAGATACGCAGTATTTT. Translation: CASSRDVVADTQYF.

This sequence joins TRBV3-1 and TRBJ2-5; 8 nucleotides line up with TRBD2. Germline lookup yields CDR1 LGHDT and CDR2 YNNKEL (reference sequence). The CDR3 spans 16 residues. The ends lost 0 bases at V and 5 bases at J; junction bases unmatched: 8. The CDR3 spells CASSQDPGGGRETQYF. CDR3 nucleotide sequence: TGTGCCAGCAGCCAAGATCCGGGGGGGGGCCGGGAGACCCAGTACTTC.

This clonotype was seen more than once but under ten times. The chain has TRBV4-2 and TRBJ2-7, with no clear D. V was pared by 3 bases and J by 0 bases, with 9 bases between. From germline, CDR1 is LGHNA and CDR2 YNFKEQ. The CDR3 is 14 amino acids. DNA of the CDR3: TGTGCCAGCAGCCAGTCATGGGGCTCCTACGAGCAGTACTTC. This encodes CASSQSWGSYEQYF.

This chain uses TRBV27 with TRBJ1-1, with D hard to call. Per the germline V gene, CDR1 is MNHEY and CDR2 is SMNVEV (reference sequence). This CDR3 region has 18 residues. Trimming stripped 5 bases from V and 1 base from J, with 23 bases between. The CDR3 sequence: CASSPHPRVWEWNTEAFF. The DNA for the CDR3 is TGTGCCAGCAGTCCGCACCCCCGGGTTTGGGAGTGGAACACTGAAGCTTTCTTT.

This clonotype was seen more than once but under ten times. The chain combines TRBV5-1 with TRBJ2-3; either TRBD1 or TRBD2 may fit D (7 bases each). Germline CDR1 SGHRS, CDR2 YFSETQ. The V and J ends lost 1 base and 6 bases respectively, with 12 bases between them. This CDR3 has 14 amino acids. CDR3 amino acids: CASSLSRGGDTQYF. For the CDR3, the DNA is TGCGCCAGCAGCTTGTCCAGGGGGGGTGATACGCAGTATTTT.

This clonotype was counted ten times or more. V gene TRBV12-3 or TRBV12-4 combines with J gene TRBJ1-3; maybe TRBD1 (5 bases). The length of the CDR3 is 13 residues. V dropped 5 bases and J dropped 0 bases, with 5 bases sitting between them. CDR3 residues: CASSDSSGNTIYF. Written as DNA, the CDR3 is TGTGCCAGCAGTGACAGCTCTGGAAACACCATATATTTT.

In this sample, this clonotype turned up a few times. The chain combines TRBV7-9 with TRBJ1-2, with 9 bases aligning to TRBD1. CDR1 SEHNR and CDR2 FQNEAQ come from the germline V gene (reference sequence). This CDR3 has 15 residues. The V gene end was trimmed by 5 bases and the J gene end by 6 bases; junction bases not matched to a gene: 10. DNA of the CDR3: TGTGCCAGCAGCCCTTGGGACAGGGCGTCGGATGGCTACACCTTC. It is translated as CASSPWDRASDGYTF.